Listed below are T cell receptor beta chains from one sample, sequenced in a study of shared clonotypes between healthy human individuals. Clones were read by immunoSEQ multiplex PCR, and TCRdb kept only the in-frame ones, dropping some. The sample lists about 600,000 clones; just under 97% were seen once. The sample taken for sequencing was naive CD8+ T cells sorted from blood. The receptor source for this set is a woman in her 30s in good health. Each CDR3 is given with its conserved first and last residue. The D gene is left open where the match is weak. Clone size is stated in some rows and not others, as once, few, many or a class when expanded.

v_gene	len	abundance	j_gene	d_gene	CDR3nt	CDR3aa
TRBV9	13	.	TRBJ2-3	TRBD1	TGTGCCAGCAGCGTCCAGGGGGAAGATACGCAGTATTTT	CASSVQGEDTQYF
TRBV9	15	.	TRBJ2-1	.	TGTGCCAGCAGCGTAGCGGGTAGCGGTTTAAATGAGCAGTTCTTC	CASSVAGSGLNEQFF
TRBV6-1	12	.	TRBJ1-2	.	TGTGCCAGCACTGGTGGGGACTATGGCTACACCTTC	CASTGGDYGYTF
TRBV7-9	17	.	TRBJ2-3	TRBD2	TGTGCCAGCAGCCTATTACTAGCGGACAAGAGCACAGATACGCAGTATTTT	CASSLLLADKSTDTQYF
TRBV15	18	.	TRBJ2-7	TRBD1	TGTGCCACCAGCAGAGCCGGGACAGGGTTTTTCAGCTCCTACGAGCAGTACTTC	CATSRAGTGFFSSYEQYF
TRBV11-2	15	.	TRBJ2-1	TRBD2	TGTGCCAGCAGCGACGGACTAGCGAAGGGTGATGAGCAGTTCTTC	CASSDGLAKGDEQFF
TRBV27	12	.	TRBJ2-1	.	TGTGCCAGCTCTCCCCCGCGAGCCGAGCAGTTCTTC	CASSPPRAEQFF
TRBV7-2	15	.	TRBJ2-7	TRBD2	TGTGCCAGCAGCGCCGGACTAGCGGTGGGGTACGAGCAGTACTTC	CASSAGLAVGYEQYF
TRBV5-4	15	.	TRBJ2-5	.	TGTGCCTGGGTGACCGGGCCGGAGGCCCAAGAGACCCAGTACTTC	CAWVTGPEAQETQYF
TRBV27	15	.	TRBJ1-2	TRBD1	TGTGCCAGCAGTCTCAGCCGGGGACAGGGCGGCGGCTACACCTTC	CASSLSRGQGGGYTF
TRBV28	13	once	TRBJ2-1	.	TGTGCCAGCAGTTTTTCCGGGGGCAATGAGCAGTTCTTC	CASSFSGGNEQFF
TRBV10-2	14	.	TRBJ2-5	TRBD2	TGCGCCAGCAGTGATCCCGGGGGGGAAGAGACCCAGTACTTC	CASSDPGGEETQYF
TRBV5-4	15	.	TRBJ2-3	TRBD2	TGTGCCAGCAGCTGGCTCGGTGGCGGGAGTCCTACGCAGTATTTT	CASSWLGGGSPTQYF
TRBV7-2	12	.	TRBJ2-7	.	TGTGCCAGCAGCTCCTTTACCTACGAGCAGTACTTC	CASSSFTYEQYF
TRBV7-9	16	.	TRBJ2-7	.	TGTGCCAGCAGCCAGATCGGGGGCCGGGAGTTCTACGAGCAGTACTTC	CASSQIGGREFYEQYF
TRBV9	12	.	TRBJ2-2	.	TGTGCCAGCAGCGTAGGGCCCGGGGAGCTGTTTTTT	CASSVGPGELFF
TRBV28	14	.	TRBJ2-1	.	TGTGCCACTTCACTGCAGATATCCTACAATGAGCAGTTCTTC	CATSLQISYNEQFF
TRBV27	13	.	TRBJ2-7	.	TGTGCCAGCTCTAGGACGGGGTTCTACGAGCAGTACTTC	CASSRTGFYEQYF
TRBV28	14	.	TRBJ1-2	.	TGTGCCAGCACCATTCAGGGAGCTAACTATGGCTACACCTTC	CASTIQGANYGYTF
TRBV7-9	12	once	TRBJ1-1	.	TGTGCCAGCAGCTTTTTGGGTACTGAAGCTTTCTTT	CASSFLGTEAFF
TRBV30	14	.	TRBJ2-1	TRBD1	TGTGCCTGGAGTGTAAGGGACAGGGTGAATGAGCAGTTCTTC	CAWSVRDRVNEQFF
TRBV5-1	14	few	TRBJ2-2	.	TGCGCCAGCAGCTGGCTGGGAGCACCCGGGGAGCTGTTTTTT	CASSWLGAPGELFF
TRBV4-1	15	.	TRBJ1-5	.	TGCGCCAGCAGCCAAGTATGGGGGACGGCTCAGCCCCAGCATTTT	CASSQVWGTAQPQHF
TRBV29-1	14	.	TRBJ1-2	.	TGCAGCGTTGAAACAGAAACCTTATACTATGGCTACACCTTC	CSVETETLYYGYTF
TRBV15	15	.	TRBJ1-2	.	TGTGCCACCAGGCCCGACCCCAGGGAAAACTATGGCTACACCTTC	CATRPDPRENYGYTF
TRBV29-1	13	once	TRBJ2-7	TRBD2	TGCAGCGTTGAAGCGGGAGGCCCCCACGAGCAGTACTTC	CSVEAGGPHEQYF
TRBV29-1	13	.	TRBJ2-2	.	TGCAGCGTTGAAACCGGGTTACCCGGGGAGCTGTTTTTT	CSVETGLPGELFF
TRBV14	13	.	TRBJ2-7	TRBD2	TGTGCCAGCAGCGCCGGGGGGGTCTACGAGCAGTACTTC	CASSAGGVYEQYF
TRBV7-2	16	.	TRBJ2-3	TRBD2	TGTGCCAGCAGCTTACTAGCGGGACTTGGCACAGATACGCAGTATTTT	CASSLLAGLGTDTQYF
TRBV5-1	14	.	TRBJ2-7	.	TGCGCCAGTCAGGGGGGACGTAGCTCCTACGAGCAGTACTTC	CASQGGRSSYEQYF
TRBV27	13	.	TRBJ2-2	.	TGTGCCAGCAGTTTACGCCGCGCCGGGGAGCTGTTTTTT	CASSLRRAGELFF
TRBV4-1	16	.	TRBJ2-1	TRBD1	TGCGCCAGCAGCCAAGGAAGGACAGGGGTCGGCAATGAGCAGTTCTTC	CASSQGRTGVGNEQFF
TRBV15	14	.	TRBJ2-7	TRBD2	TGTGCCACCAGCCTAGCGGGGAGCTCCTACGAGCAGTACTTC	CATSLAGSSYEQYF
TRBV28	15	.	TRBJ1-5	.	TGTGCCAGCAGCTCTACTGGACGGTACAATCAGCCCCAGCATTTT	CASSSTGRYNQPQHF
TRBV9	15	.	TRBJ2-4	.	TGTGCCAGCAGCGGTAGCGGTTTAGCCAAAAACATTCAGTACTTC	CASSGSGLAKNIQYF
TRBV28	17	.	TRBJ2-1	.	TGTGCCAGCAGTTCAAAGGACAGACCTACTTTGTACAATGAGCAGTTCTTC	CASSSKDRPTLYNEQFF
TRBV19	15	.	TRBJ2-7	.	TGTGCCAGTAGTATAGCTACAGGAGGGTCCTACGAGCAGTACTTC	CASSIATGGSYEQYF
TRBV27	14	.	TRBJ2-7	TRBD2	TGTGCCAGCGGTATAGCGGGAGTTTCCTACGAGCAGTACTTC	CASGIAGVSYEQYF
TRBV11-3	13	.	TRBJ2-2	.	TGTGCCAGCAGCCCCTCTAACCCCGGGGAGCTGTTTTTT	CASSPSNPGELFF
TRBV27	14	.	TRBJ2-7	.	TGTGCCAGCAGTTTAGGGCCCAGGGGCTACGAGCAGTACTTC	CASSLGPRGYEQYF
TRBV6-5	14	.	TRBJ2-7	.	TGTGCCAGCAGTTGGTGGCAGGGAGACTACGAGCAGTACTTC	CASSWWQGDYEQYF
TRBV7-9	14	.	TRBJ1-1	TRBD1	TGTGCCAGCAGCCCGACAGGGGAGAACACTGAAGCTTTCTTT	CASSPTGENTEAFF
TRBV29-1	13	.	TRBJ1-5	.	TGCAGCGTTCGGGACGTTAGCAATCAGCCCCAGCATTTT	CSVRDVSNQPQHF
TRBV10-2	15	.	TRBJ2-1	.	TGCGCCAGCAGTGACCGGAGCGTCCCCTACAATGAGCAGTTCTTC	CASSDRSVPYNEQFF
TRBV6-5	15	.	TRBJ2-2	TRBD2	TGTGCCAGCAGTACTTTAGCGGGAGGGGACGGGGAGCTGTTTTTT	CASSTLAGGDGELFF
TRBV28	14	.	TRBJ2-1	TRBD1	TGTGCCAGCAGTACGAGGGACAGGGGCTTTGAGCAGTTCTTC	CASSTRDRGFEQFF
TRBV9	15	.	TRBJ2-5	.	TGTGCCAGCAGCGTAGTTTACGGCAGCGAAGAGACCCAGTACTTC	CASSVVYGSEETQYF
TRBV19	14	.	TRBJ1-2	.	TGTGCCAGTAGTCCGGGAGCCCCTAACTATGGCTACACCTTC	CASSPGAPNYGYTF
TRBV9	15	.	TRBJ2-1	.	TGTGCCAGCAGCGTAGGGACTGGGATCTACAATGAGCAGTTCTTC	CASSVGTGIYNEQFF
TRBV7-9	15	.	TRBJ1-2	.	TGTGCCAGCAGCTCTCTCAACACGGAGAGCTATGGCTACACCTTC	CASSSLNTESYGYTF